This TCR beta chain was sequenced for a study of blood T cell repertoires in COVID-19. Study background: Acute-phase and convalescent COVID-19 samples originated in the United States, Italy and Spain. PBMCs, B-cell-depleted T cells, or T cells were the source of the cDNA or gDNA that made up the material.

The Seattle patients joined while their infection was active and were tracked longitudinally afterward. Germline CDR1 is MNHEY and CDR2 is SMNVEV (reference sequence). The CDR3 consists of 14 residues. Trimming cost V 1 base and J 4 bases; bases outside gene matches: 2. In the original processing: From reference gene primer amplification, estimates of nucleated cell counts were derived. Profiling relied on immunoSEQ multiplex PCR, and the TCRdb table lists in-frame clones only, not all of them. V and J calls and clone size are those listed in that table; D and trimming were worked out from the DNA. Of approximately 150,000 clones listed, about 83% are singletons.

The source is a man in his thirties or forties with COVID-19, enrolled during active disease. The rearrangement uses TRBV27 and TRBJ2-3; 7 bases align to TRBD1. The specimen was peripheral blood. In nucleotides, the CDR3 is TGTGCCAGCAGTTTATGGCAGGGGGCAGATACGCAGTATTTT. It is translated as CASSLWQGADTQYF.